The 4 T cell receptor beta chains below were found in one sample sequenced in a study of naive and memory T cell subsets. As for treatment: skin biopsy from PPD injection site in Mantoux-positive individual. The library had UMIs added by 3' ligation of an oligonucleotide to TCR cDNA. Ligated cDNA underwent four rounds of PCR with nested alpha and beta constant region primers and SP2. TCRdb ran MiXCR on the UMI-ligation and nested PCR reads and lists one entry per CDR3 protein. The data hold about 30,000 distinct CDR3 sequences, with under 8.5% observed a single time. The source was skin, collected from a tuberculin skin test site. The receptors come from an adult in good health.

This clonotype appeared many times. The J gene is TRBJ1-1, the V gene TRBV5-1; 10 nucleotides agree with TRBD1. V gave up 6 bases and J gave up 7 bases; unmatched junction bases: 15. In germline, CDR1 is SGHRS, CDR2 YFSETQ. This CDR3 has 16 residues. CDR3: CASIPGQGYSSGEAFF. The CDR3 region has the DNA TGCGCCAGCATTCCGGGACAGGGGTATAGCAGCGGTGAAGCTTTCTTT.

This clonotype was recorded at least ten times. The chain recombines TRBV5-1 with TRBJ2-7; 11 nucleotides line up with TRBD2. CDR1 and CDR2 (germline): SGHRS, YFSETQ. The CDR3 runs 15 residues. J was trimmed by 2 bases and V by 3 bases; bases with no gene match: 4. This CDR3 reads CASSSSSGRTYEQYF. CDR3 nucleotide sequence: TGCGCCAGCAGCTCATCTAGCGGGAGGACCTACGAGCAGTACTTC.

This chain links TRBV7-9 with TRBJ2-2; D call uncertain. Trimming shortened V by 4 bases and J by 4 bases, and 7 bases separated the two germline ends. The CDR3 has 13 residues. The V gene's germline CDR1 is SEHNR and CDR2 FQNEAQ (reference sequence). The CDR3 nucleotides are TGTGCCAGCAGCTCAGTCGGCACCGGGGAGCTGTTTTTT. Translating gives CASSSVGTGELFF.

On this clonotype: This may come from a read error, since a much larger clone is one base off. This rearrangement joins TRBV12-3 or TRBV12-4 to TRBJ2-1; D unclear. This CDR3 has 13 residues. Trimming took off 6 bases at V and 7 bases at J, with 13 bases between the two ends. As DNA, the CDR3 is TGTGCCAGCAGCGACGGTGGCTCGAATGAGCAGTTCTTC. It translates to CASSDGGSNEQFF.